The 11 T cell receptor beta chains below were found in one sample sequenced in a study of blood T cells in healthy people across ages. The authors ran a second PCR of about 6 to 11 cycles using a sample-barcoded 5' primer and a J-beta primer mix. TCRdb reprocessed the 5' RACE reads with MiXCR, giving one entry per CDR3 protein. The top ten clones hold around a sixth of a sample with a few hundred thousand distinct CDR3 sequences, roughly 28% of them seen once. Material for sequencing was blood. The origin of the receptors is a woman between 65 and 79 years old in good health.

This chain uses TRBV29-1 with TRBJ1-2; TRBD1 matches 7 bases. Germline-derived CDR1 and CDR2 are SQVTM and ANQGSEA. The V segment lost 7 bases and the J segment 10 bases; nucleotides outside the gene matches: 12. The CDR3 has 12 amino acids. The CDR3 DNA is TGCAGCGGCACACAACAGGGGAATCACTACACCTTC. This encodes CSGTQQGNHYTF.

V gene TRBV20-1 combines with J gene TRBJ1-1; no firm D call. This CDR3 spans 12 amino acids. Deletions cut 1 base from V and 5 bases from J, with 8 bases between. The germline gives CDR1 DFQATT, CDR2 SNEGSKA (reference sequence). The CDR3 nucleotides read TGCAGTGCTAGAGTACGGGCTACTGAAGCTTTCTTT. This gives the protein CSARVRATEAFF.

The chain combines TRBV20-1 with TRBJ2-7, with 9 nucleotides matching TRBD1. The germline CDR1 and CDR2 sequences are DFQATT and SNEGSKA (reference sequence). After removal of 4 bases from V and 2 bases from J, the junction contained 6 bases not matched to a gene. The CDR3 is 14 residues long. The CDR3: CSATDNRGPYEQYF. The CDR3 DNA reads TGCAGTGCTACCGACAACAGGGGGCCCTACGAGCAGTACTTC.

V gene TRBV6-6 combines with J gene TRBJ1-2; TRBD1 aligns across 10 bases. Germline CDR1 MNHNY, CDR2 SVGAGI (reference sequence). J lost 5 bases, V lost 4 bases, and 4 bases had no gene match. This CDR3 region has 14 residues. The DNA for the CDR3 is TGTGCCAGCAGTTTCAGGACAGGGGGTTATGGCTACACCTTC. Translated: CASSFRTGGYGYTF.

The chain has TRBV7-2 and TRBJ2-2; TRBD2 is a possible D gene (6 bases). Per germline, CDR1 SGHTA and CDR2 FQGNSA. Trimming removed 5 bases at V and 1 base at J, with 11 bases between. CDR3 size: 15 residues. Here the CDR3 reads CASSPRRGNTGELFF. In nucleotides, the CDR3 is TGTGCCAGCAGCCCGAGGCGGGGGAACACCGGGGAGCTGTTTTTT.

This clonotype was counted at least ten times. V usage is TRBV5-1 and J usage is TRBJ2-2; 7 positions match TRBD1. The CDR3 runs to 16 residues. V trimming: 3 bases; J trimming: 7 bases; junction bases outside the gene matches: 12. Germline V gene lookup returns CDR1 SGHRS and CDR2 YFSETQ. The CDR3 nucleotides read TGCGCCAGCAGCTCGCTTCCCGGGACAGACGGCGGGGAGCTGTTTTTT. Amino acids: CASSSLPGTDGGELFF.

This clonotype was recorded a few times. This chain uses TRBV5-1 with TRBJ2-5; the D gene is possibly TRBD2 (5 bases). The end of the DNA aligns better with TRBJ2-1, so the J call may be wrong. Per the germline V gene, CDR1 is SGHRS and CDR2 is YFSETQ. This CDR3 contains 14 residues. CDR3 sequence (DNA): TGCGCCAGCAAGGAGAATCCAGCGGCGAATGAGCAGTTCTTC. Protein product: CASKENPAANEQFF.

This clonotype was seen a handful of times. The V gene is TRBV5-1, the J gene TRBJ1-5; TRBD1 is a possible D gene (5 bases). This CDR3 has 14 residues. V was trimmed by 2 bases and J by 3 bases, leaving 9 bases between them. Germline loops: CDR1 SGHRS, CDR2 YFSETQ. CDR3 residues: CASSLDRTNQPQHF. The CDR3 nucleotides read TGCGCCAGCAGCTTAGACAGAACCAATCAGCCCCAGCATTTT. Drawing the rest from reference TRBV5-1 and TRBJ1-5, the complete variable domain is KAGVTQTPRYLIKTRGQQVTLSCSPISGHRSVSWYQQTPGQGLQFLFEYFSETQRNKGNFPGRFSGRQFSNSRSEMNVSTLELGDSALYLCASSLDRTNQPQHFGDGTRLSIL.

The J gene is TRBJ2-5, the V gene TRBV12-3 or TRBV12-4; perhaps TRBD1 as D (5 bases). CDR3 length equals 13 residues. Trimming removed 4 bases from V and 0 bases from J, with 6 bases in between. The CDR3 coding sequence is TGTGCCAGCAGTTACAGGTACCAAGAGACCCAGTACTTC. Protein: CASSYRYQETQYF.

This clonotype was counted a few times. The J gene is TRBJ2-5, the V gene TRBV4-1; possible D gene TRBD2, 6 bases. CDR1 MGHRA and CDR2 YSYEKL come from the germline V gene. This CDR3 region has 20 residues. Trimming took off 1 base at V and 4 bases at J, with 28 bases between the two ends. This CDR3 is CASSQAHGGSGRMGRETQYF. DNA for the CDR3: TGCGCCAGCAGCCAAGCCCATGGGGGGAGCGGACGAATGGGGAGAGAGACCCAGTACTTC.

This clonotype was seen more than once but under ten times. The chain carries TRBV10-3 and TRBJ1-2, with 12 positions matching TRBD1. CDR1 is ENHRY, CDR2 SYGVKD, per germline. Losses at the gene ends were 2 bases for V and 8 bases for J; bases not matched to a gene: 6. The CDR3 has 15 residues. The CDR3 region is CAISERDRGRRGYTF. CDR3 DNA sequence: TGTGCCATCAGTGAGCGGGACAGGGGGCGACGGGGCTACACCTTC.